This TCR beta chain is drawn from a study of CD8+CD57+ T cells in acquired aplastic anemia. The study, taken as a whole, reports: Patients and controls had CD8+ Simpson's diversity values that were not significantly distinct.

This clonotype was seen many times. Its antigen is currently unknown. The use of genomic DNA as template underpinned the TCR beta VDJ and CDR3 profiling. TCRdb re-called the reads through MiXCR, storing one row per CDR3 protein. This table has about 190,000 distinct CDR3 sequences, roughly half appearing once. Germline loops: CDR1 LNHDA, CDR2 SQIVND (reference sequence). Between the trimmed V and J ends, which lost 6 bases and 4 bases, there was a span of 10 bases. There are 13 residues in the CDR3. Those patients picked for sequencing had displayed CD8+CD57+ cell expansion on flow cytometry. Source material: sorted CD4+, CD8+, or CD8+CD57+ T cells (not recorded which) from PBMCs. The chain uses TRBV19 and TRBJ2-1; D is possibly TRBD2 (5 bases). The receptor's source is a human donor with aplastic anemia. CDR3 DNA sequence: TGTGCCAGTAGGGGAGAAGGGTACAATGAGCAGTTCTTC. Its translation is CASRGEGYNEQFF.